The clone carrying this T cell receptor beta chain was recorded many times. Its antigen remains unidentified. This CDR3 spans 15 amino acids. CDR1 MGHDK and CDR2 SYGVNS come from the germline V gene. Trimming at V came to 3 bases and at J to 3 bases, leaving 4 bases not matched to a gene. The data are from a study of Graves' ophthalmopathy and Graves' hyperthyroidism. As the template, RNA transcripts were used to amplify TCR beta CDR3 regions. The authors performed first-round RT-PCR with HTBI primers and then a second-round multiplex PCR. MiXCR, run by TCRdb on the multiplex PCR reads, gives a single entry per CDR3 protein. The table has hundreds of thousands of distinct CDR3 sequences, under 25% seen once. Study observations and caveats: A majority of expanded thyroid clonotypes exceeding 0.001 frequency were likewise present in blood.

The V and J genes are TRBV25-1 and TRBJ2-7; 11 positions agree with TRBD1. This sequence originates from a woman between 18 and 29 years old with stable Graves' hyperthyroidism. The sample consisted of peripheral blood. CDR3 DNA sequence: TGTGCCAGCAGTGATTCTGGGACAGGGGGCTACGAGCAGTACTTC. This translates into CASSDSGTGGYEQYF.